These T cell receptor beta chains were read from a single sample in a study of T cell responses to AZD1222 COVID-19 vaccine. Some clones are missing from TCRdb's copy, which holds only in-frame ones; the method was immunoSEQ multiplex PCR. The sample lists some 170,000 clones; just over 90% were seen once. The sequences come from peripheral blood, collected on day 0 of AZD1222 vaccination. These receptors originate from an adult in good health. Both conserved end residues are part of each CDR3. A D gene is named only where the DNA matches it firmly. For some rows the clone size is stated as once, few or many, or as a class when expanded; others skip it.

12	TRBJ2-2	NA	TRBV5-1	NA	CASSPGAGELFF	TGCGCCAGCAGCCCAGGGGCCGGGGAGCTGTTTTTT
18	TRBJ2-3	once	TRBV5-1	TRBD2	CASSFGLTSGTSTDTQYF	TGCGCCAGCAGCTTTGGGCTTACTAGCGGTACTAGCACAGATACGCAGTATTTT
15	TRBJ1-2	NA	TRBV7-9	TRBD1	CASSLGTGGNYGYTF	TGTGCCAGCAGCTTAGGAACAGGGGGAAACTATGGCTACACCTTC
12	TRBJ2-1	NA	TRBV7-8	NA	CASSPRQTEQFF	TGTGCCAGCAGCCCCCGACAGACAGAGCAGTTCTTC
13	TRBJ2-1	NA	TRBV5-6	TRBD2	CASSRTRAREQFF	TGTGCCAGCAGCCGGACTAGGGCGCGGGAGCAGTTCTTC
14	TRBJ1-2	NA	TRBV6-1	NA	CASSDRGADYGYTF	TGTGCCAGCAGTGATAGGGGCGCCGACTATGGCTACACCTTC
12	TRBJ2-1	once	TRBV12-3/TRBV12-4	NA	CASSLAGYEQFF	TGTGCCAGCAGTTTAGCTGGCTATGAGCAGTTCTTC
15	TRBJ2-2	NA	TRBV25-1	TRBD1	CASTQTGYGTGELFF	TGTGCCAGCACCCAGACAGGGTACGGCACCGGGGAGCTGTTTTTT
13	TRBJ2-3	once	TRBV6-5	NA	CASITRATDTQYF	TGTGCCAGCATCACTAGGGCCACAGATACGCAGTATTTT
15	TRBJ2-7	NA	TRBV7-6	TRBD2	CASSRGGLAFYEQYF	TGTGCCAGCAGCCGGGGGGGACTAGCGTTCTACGAGCAGTACTTC
16	TRBJ1-2	NA	TRBV2	NA	CASSFPLGGNAYGYTF	TGTGCCAGCAGTTTTCCTCTAGGAGGGAACGCCTATGGCTACACCTTC
15	TRBJ2-7	NA	TRBV30	TRBD2	CAWSEGTSGPYEQYF	TGTGCCTGGAGCGAGGGGACTAGCGGCCCCTACGAGCAGTACTTC
13	TRBJ2-2	NA	TRBV27	NA	CASSLKATGELFF	TGTGCCAGCAGTTTAAAGGCCACCGGGGAGCTGTTTTTT
15	TRBJ2-7	NA	TRBV27	TRBD2	CASTLAASGSYEQYF	TGTGCCAGCACCCTAGCGGCTAGCGGATCCTACGAGCAGTACTTC
14	TRBJ2-2	NA	TRBV30	TRBD1	CAWSGTGGTGELFF	TGTGCCTGGAGTGGGACAGGGGGCACCGGGGAGCTGTTTTTT
14	TRBJ2-5	NA	TRBV2	NA	CASSGPGQQETQYF	TGTGCCAGCAGTGGGCCGGGGCAGCAAGAGACCCAGTACTTC
17	TRBJ2-1	once	TRBV27	TRBD2	CASSLLSSGLSSNEQFF	TGTGCCAGCAGTTTATTGTCTAGCGGGCTATCTTCCAATGAGCAATTCTTC
13	TRBJ2-1	NA	TRBV19	TRBD2	CASHGLALNEQFF	TGTGCCAGTCACGGACTAGCGTTGAATGAGCAGTTCTTC
17	TRBJ2-1	NA	TRBV5-1	TRBD2	CASSLDLLAGGLNEQFF	TGCGCCAGCAGCTTGGACCTTCTAGCGGGGGGGCTCAATGAGCAGTTCTTC
17	TRBJ2-7	once	TRBV15	TRBD2	CATSRGEGLAGAYEQYF	TGTGCCACCAGCAGAGGTGAGGGACTAGCGGGGGCCTACGAGCAGTACTTC
15	TRBJ1-5	NA	TRBV27	TRBD1	CASSAIDRGSQPQHF	TGTGCCAGCAGTGCCATCGACAGGGGGTCTCAGCCCCAGCATTTT
16	TRBJ2-1	NA	TRBV27	NA	CASSFLQGRLGNEQFF	TGTGCCAGCAGTTTCCTACAGGGGAGGTTGGGCAATGAGCAGTTCTTC
13	TRBJ1-2	NA	TRBV30	NA	CAWTGYTNYGYTF	TGTGCCTGGACAGGGTACACTAACTATGGCTACACCTTC
17	TRBJ2-7	NA	TRBV27	TRBD2	CASSFRLSAGRTYEQYF	TGTGCCAGCAGTTTTCGCCTCTCAGCGGGGAGAACTTACGAGCAGTACTTC
15	TRBJ1-1	NA	TRBV27	NA	CASSPLQFMNTEAFF	TGTGCCAGCAGTCCCTTACAGTTCATGAACACTGAAGCTTTCTTT
15	TRBJ1-3	NA	TRBV18	NA	CASSPPNSSGNTIYF	TGTGCCAGCTCACCACCCAACAGCTCTGGAAACACCATATATTTT
13	TRBJ1-2	NA	TRBV6-1	NA	CASSETHNYGYTF	TGTGCCAGCAGTGAAACTCACAACTATGGCTACACCTTC
16	TRBJ2-5	NA	TRBV9	TRBD1	CASSVGTGQGAKTQYF	TGTGCCAGCAGCGTAGGAACAGGTCAGGGGGCAAAGACCCAGTACTTC